What follows are 9 T cell receptor beta chains derived from one specimen sequenced in a study of cytomegalovirus exposure and HLA in healthy donors. PCR primers comprised 60 Vbeta and 13 Jbeta primers. Clones were sequenced by immunoSEQ multiplex PCR, and TCRdb holds only the in-frame ones, with some missing. The sample shows 200,000 to 250,000 clones, around nine tenths of them seen only once. The sequenced sample was PBMCs. These receptors were taken from a young woman in good health and CMV-seronegative.

This chain connects TRBV5-3 to TRBJ2-7, with 13 positions matching TRBD2. TRBV5-3 is recorded as an ORF, its role being uncertain. CDR3 length equals 18 residues. V was pared by 3 bases and J by 1 base, with 10 bases of the junction left unmatched. The CDR3, as DNA: TGTGCCAGAAGCTCCACGCCCGAGGGACTAGCGGGATCCTACGAGCAGTACTTC. Translated, it gives CARSSTPEGLAGSYEQYF.

This clone appeared a single time. The chain employs TRBV27 and TRBJ2-2; D perhaps matches TRBD2 (7 bases). V lost 3 bases and J 5 bases, leaving 13 bases between the germline ends. The germline CDR1 and CDR2 sequences are MNHEY and SMNVEV (reference sequence). The CDR3 is 15 residues long. The CDR3 here is CASSLRGGNTGELFF. CDR3 bases: TGTGCCAGCAGTTTGAGGGGGGGAAATACCGGGGAGCTGTTTTTT.

The chain has TRBV7-2 and TRBJ2-5; tentative D call: TRBD1 (6 bases). From germline, CDR1 is SGHTA and CDR2 FQGNSA. CDR3 length: 16 residues. Trimming removed 5 bases at V and 4 bases at J, with 20 bases between. Here the CDR3 DNA reads TGTGCCAGCAGCCTGCTTAGGACAGAAATGAGAGAGACCCAGTACTTC. Protein: CASSLLRTEMRETQYF.

The chain links TRBV15 to TRBJ2-2; tentatively, D is TRBD1 (5 bases). The ends were cut back, 5 bases at V and 4 bases at J, with 14 bases in the middle. The CDR3 length is 15 residues. The germline V gene has CDR1 LNHNV and CDR2 YYDKDF (reference sequence). The CDR3 here is CATSGRQGGTGELFF. CDR3 nucleotide sequence: TGTGCCACCAGCGGCCGGCAGGGCGGCACCGGGGAGCTGTTTTTT.

The rearrangement joins TRBV5-4 to TRBJ1-3, with a possible D match to TRBD1 (5 bases). The CDR3 has 15 residues. With 4 bases removed from V and 1 base from J, the gap between germline ends came to 12 bases. CDR1 and CDR2 from the germline V gene are SGHNT and YYREEE (reference sequence). The CDR3 DNA is TGTGCCAGCAGCGACCCTCAGGGATCTGGAAACACCATATATTTT. This translates into CASSDPQGSGNTIYF.

The chain combines TRBV29-1 with TRBJ2-7, with D possibly TRBD1 on 6 matching bases. The CDR3 is 14 amino acids. Per the germline V gene, CDR1 is SQVTM and CDR2 is ANQGSEA. V lost 4 bases and J lost 6, with 19 bases in between. DNA of the CDR3: TGCAGCGTTGGCCGTAGACAGGTATTGGGCGAGCAGTACTTC. Translated: CSVGRRQVLGEQYF.

This clone has more than one count but fewer than ten. The chain employs TRBV27 and TRBJ1-1; 10 nucleotides agree with TRBD1. Trimming removed 6 bases from V and 4 bases from J; junction bases left unmatched: 5. CDR3 length equals 14 residues. Germline V gene lookup returns CDR1 MNHEY and CDR2 SMNVEV (reference sequence). The CDR3 DNA sequence: TGTGCCAGCAGGGGACAGGGGTCGGTCACTGAAGCTTTCTTT. Translated, it gives CASRGQGSVTEAFF.

The J gene is TRBJ2-1, the V gene TRBV7-9; TRBD2 matches at 11 bases. Germline trimming cut 5 bases from V and 3 bases from J; bases unmatched to any gene: 3. The CDR3 covers 15 residues. Germline V gene sequence: CDR1 SEHNR, CDR2 FQNEAQ (reference sequence). CDR3 bases: TGTGCCAGCAGCCCTCTAGCGGGAGGCTACAATGAGCAGTTCTTC. Residues: CASSPLAGGYNEQFF.

The genes are TRBV7-9 and TRBJ2-5; 10 nucleotides match TRBD1. V was pared by 7 bases and J by 11 bases, with 16 bases of the junction left unmatched. This CDR3 has 15 residues. The germline gives CDR1 SEHNR, CDR2 FQNEAQ (reference sequence). This CDR3 is CASTLGTGVAYGQYF. The CDR3 bases are TGTGCCAGCACCCTAGGGACAGGGGTAGCCTATGGGCAGTACTTC.